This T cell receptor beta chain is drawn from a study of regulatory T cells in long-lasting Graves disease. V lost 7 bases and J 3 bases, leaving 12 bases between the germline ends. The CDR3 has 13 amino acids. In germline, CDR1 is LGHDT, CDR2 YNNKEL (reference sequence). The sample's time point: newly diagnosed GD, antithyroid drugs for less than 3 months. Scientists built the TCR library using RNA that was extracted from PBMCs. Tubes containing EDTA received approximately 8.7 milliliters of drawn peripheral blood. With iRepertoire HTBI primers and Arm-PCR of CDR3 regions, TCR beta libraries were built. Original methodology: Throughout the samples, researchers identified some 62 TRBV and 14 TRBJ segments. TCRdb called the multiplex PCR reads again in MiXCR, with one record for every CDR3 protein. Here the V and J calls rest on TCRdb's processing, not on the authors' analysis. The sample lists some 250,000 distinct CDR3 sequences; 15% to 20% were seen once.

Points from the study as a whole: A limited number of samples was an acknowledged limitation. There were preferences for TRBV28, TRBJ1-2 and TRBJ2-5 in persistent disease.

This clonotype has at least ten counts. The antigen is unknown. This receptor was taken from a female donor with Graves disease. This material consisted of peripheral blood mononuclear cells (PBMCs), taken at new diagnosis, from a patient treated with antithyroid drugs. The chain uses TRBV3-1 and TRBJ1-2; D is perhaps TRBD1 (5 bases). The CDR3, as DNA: TGTGCCAGCACCCCTCGCAGGGACTATGGCTACACCTTC. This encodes CASTPRRDYGYTF.